This paragraph covers one T cell receptor (beta chain) sequence. The antigen remains unidentified. The data belong to a study of siplizumab effects on memory and regulatory T cells. The CDR3 covers 18 residues. The V gene's germline CDR1 is SGDLS and CDR2 YYNGEE. Trimming removed 3 bases at V and 2 bases at J, with 22 bases between. Produced via immunoSEQ multiplex PCR; TCRdb's table is partial and in-frame only. The data show roughly 120,000 clones, just over 90% seen once. Study-wide points: Suppression by proliferating Tregs derived from siplizumab cultures was not verified. Proliferating clones, CD4+ or CD8+, lacked an assignable naive or memory phenotype in roughly 75-96% of cases. Mappable CD4+ clones that were alloreactive averaged about 63% Treg-derived with siplizumab versus around 30% in controls. The study found that siplizumab significantly reduced alloreactive sequences traceable to unstimulated CD4+ memory cells.

This chain joins TRBV9 and TRBJ2-3, with TRBD2 as a possible D gene (5 bases). The sample taken for sequencing was Tregs sorted from blood. The receptor's source is a human donor in good health. DNA for the CDR3: TGTGCCAGCAGCGCGCGAAGCCCGGAGTGGAGGATCACAGATACGCAGTATTTT. This gives the protein CASSARSPEWRITDTQYF.